Below are 27 T cell receptor beta chains sequenced from a single sample in a study of cytomegalovirus exposure and HLA in healthy donors. The PCR contained 60 Vbeta and 13 Jbeta primers. Assay used: immunoSEQ multiplex PCR; TCRdb lists only in-frame clones, some missing. This table has around 200,000 clones, less than 80% appearing once. Sequencing was carried out using PBMCs. The receptor set was obtained from a man aged 35-49 years in good health and CMV-seronegative.

The V and J genes are TRBV18 and TRBJ2-3; a weak D match, TRBD2 (5 bases). V was trimmed by 4 bases and J by 1 base, leaving 9 bases between them. The CDR3 sequence is 14 residues long. Germline V gives CDR1 KGHSH, CDR2 LQKENI. This chain's CDR3 is CASSRDGGTDTQYF. The CDR3 DNA reads TGTGCCAGCTCACGCGACGGGGGCACAGATACGCAGTATTTT.

Only a few counts were recorded for this clone. V gene TRBV28 combines with J gene TRBJ1-3; D unclear. The CDR3 is 16 residues long. Germline V gene data show CDR1 as MDHEN and CDR2 as SYDVKM. V dropped 2 bases and J dropped 2 bases, with 13 bases sitting between them. CDR3 nucleotide sequence: TGTGCCAGCAGTTTAAGGACTCCTAGGACTGGAAACACCATATATTTT. This translates into CASSLRTPRTGNTIYF.

The CDR3 reads CASSSRLAGANPPYNEQFF. The CDR3 DNA follows: TGCGCCAGCAGCAGCCGACTAGCGGGGGCGAACCCACCCTACAATGAGCAGTTCTTC. The chain has TRBV4-1 and TRBJ2-1; 12 positions match TRBD2. The length of the CDR3 is 19 residues. CDR1 and CDR2 from the germline V gene are MGHRA and YSYEKL. The V segment lost 5 bases and the J segment 2 bases; nucleotides outside the gene matches: 13.

This chain connects TRBV2 to TRBJ1-1; D possibly corresponds to TRBD1 (5 bases). Germline assignment: CDR1 SNHLY and CDR2 FYNNEI. The CDR3 runs 14 residues. Trimming took 2 bases from V and 3 from J, leaving 10 bases between them. The chain's CDR3 is CASSEQGGDTEAFF. The CDR3 DNA follows: TGTGCCAGCAGTGAACAGGGCGGAGACACTGAAGCTTTCTTT.

The sample holds a few counts of this clone. This chain connects TRBV6-5 to TRBJ2-3, with D perhaps TRBD1 (5 bases). Germline V gives CDR1 MNHEY, CDR2 SVGAGI. This CDR3 is 14 amino acids long. The V end lost 2 bases, the J end lost 11 bases, and 17 bases lay between the germline ends. The CDR3 DNA follows: TGTGCCAGCAGTTACGGGGCTCAGGGTTCGGGGCAGTATTTT. This encodes CASSYGAQGSGQYF.

This clone showed up just a few times. The gene calls are TRBV5-4 and TRBJ1-1, with D possibly matching TRBD1 (6 bases). CDR1 is SGHNT and CDR2 is YYREEE in the germline V gene (reference sequence). Trimming took off 5 bases at V and 1 base at J, with 12 bases between the two ends. The CDR3 has 14 amino acids. CDR3 loop: CASRQRGGNTEAFF. The CDR3 bases are TGTGCCAGCAGACAAAGGGGGGGGAACACTGAAGCTTTCTTT.

The chain couples TRBV2 to TRBJ2-1; 12 bases are a match to TRBD2. The CDR3 has 14 amino acids. V dropped 0 bases and J dropped 13; count of bases not matched to a gene: 4. Germline V CDR1 and CDR2: SNHLY, FYNNEI. The CDR3 is CASSEARLAGEQFF. The CDR3 DNA follows: TGTGCCAGCAGTGAAGCGCGACTAGCGGGAGAACAGTTCTTC.

This chain uses TRBV5-4 with TRBJ2-1; 10 bases align to TRBD2. Germline V lookup: CDR1 SGHNT, CDR2 YYREEE (reference sequence). The CDR3 has 16 residues. Trimming at V came to 4 bases and at J to 5 bases, leaving 9 bases not matched to a gene. In DNA form, the CDR3 reads TGTGCCAGCAGCCTTCCAGCGGGAGGGCCGGACAATGAGCAGTTCTTC. Amino acids: CASSLPAGGPDNEQFF.

This clone was seen only a few times. The rearrangement joins TRBV6-1 to TRBJ2-3; 8 bases line up with TRBD1. The CDR3 runs to 15 residues. Germline V lookup: CDR1 MNHNS, CDR2 SASEGT. The ends lost 4 bases at V and 5 bases at J; junction bases unmatched: 8. CDR3 region: CASSGAGTGEDTQYF. In DNA form, the CDR3 reads TGTGCCAGCAGTGGGGCCGGGACAGGAGAAGATACGCAGTATTTT.

V is TRBV19 and J is TRBJ2-7; 9 bases agree with TRBD2. J gave up 2 bases and V 4 bases, and 3 bases lay outside the gene matches. CDR1 LNHDA and CDR2 SQIVND come from the germline V gene (reference sequence). This CDR3 region has 14 residues. The CDR3 DNA sequence: TGTGCCAGTAGTACTGCGGGAGGGACCTACGAGCAGTACTTC. Amino acids: CASSTAGGTYEQYF. The full variable domain, in which reference TRBV19 and TRBJ2-7 provide the parts outside the CDR3, is DGGITQSPKYLFRKEGQNVTLSCEQNLNHDAMYWYRQDPGQGLRLIYYSQIVNDFQKGDIAEGYSVSREKKESFPLTVTSAQKNPTAFYLCASSTAGGTYEQYFGPGTRLTVT.

The chain carries TRBV6-5 and TRBJ2-3; D uncertain. The V and J ends lost 2 bases and 0 bases respectively, with 9 bases between them. CDR1 and CDR2 (germline): MNHEY, SVGAGI. The CDR3 runs 15 residues. The CDR3 region has the DNA TGTGCCAGCAGTTACGGGCTATCAAGCACAGATACGCAGTATTTT. It specifies CASSYGLSSTDTQYF.

The chain recombines TRBV4-2 with TRBJ1-5; possible D gene TRBD1, 5 bases. V lost 0 bases to trimming and J lost 2 bases, with 11 bases between them. In germline, CDR1 is LGHNA, CDR2 YNFKEQ. This CDR3 contains 16 residues. As DNA, the CDR3 is TGTGCCAGCAGCCAAGACGGGGGGATAGGCAATCAGCCCCAGCATTTT. Protein product: CASSQDGGIGNQPQHF.

V usage is TRBV29-1 and J usage is TRBJ2-1; 8 bases agree with TRBD1. The length of the CDR3 is 15 residues. Germline CDR1 SQVTM, CDR2 ANQGSEA. V lost 5 bases and J lost 1; bases outside the gene matches: 7. The CDR3 loop is CSVRWQGASYNEQFF. CDR3 DNA sequence: TGCAGCGTTCGGTGGCAGGGGGCATCCTACAATGAGCAGTTCTTC.

This sequence joins TRBV7-9 and TRBJ1-2; 10 nucleotides match TRBD1. V shed 5 bases and J 8 bases; nucleotides not matched to a gene: 11. The CDR3 is 15 residues long. Germline V gives CDR1 SEHNR, CDR2 FQNEAQ (reference sequence). The CDR3 sequence is CASSIWDRGPGGYTF. CDR3 coding DNA: TGTGCCAGCAGCATATGGGACAGGGGCCCAGGGGGCTACACCTTC.

This clone was observed a handful of times. The chain couples TRBV2 to TRBJ2-4, with TRBD2 matching 7 bases. Trimming at V came to 6 bases and at J to 1 base, leaving 6 bases not matched to a gene. Germline CDR1 reads SNHLY; CDR2 reads FYNNEI. The CDR3 covers 15 residues. The CDR3 DNA is TGTGCCAGCAGATCTGGGGGAGGGGCCAAAAACATTCAGTACTTC. It codes for CASRSGGGAKNIQYF.

The table lists this clone with a few counts. The V and J genes are TRBV5-1 and TRBJ2-2; D possibly corresponds to TRBD1 (6 bases). The CDR3 spans 17 residues. Germline lookup yields CDR1 SGHRS and CDR2 YFSETQ. The V gene lost 2 bases and the J gene lost 0 bases, with 14 bases spanning the gap. The CDR3 DNA reads as TGCGCCAGCAGCTTACAGGCGACAGGTCCGAACACCGGGGAGCTGTTTTTT. As protein: CASSLQATGPNTGELFF.

This clone was recorded once. The chain links TRBV9 to TRBJ2-1, with 8 bases lining up with TRBD2. CDR3 length: 15 residues. The J segment lost 10 bases and the V segment lost 2 bases, leaving 11 bases of the junction unmatched. Per germline, CDR1 SGDLS and CDR2 YYNGEE. The CDR3 DNA reads as TGTGCCAGCAGCGTCGGGACTAGTCGAGGAGAAGAGCAGTTCTTC. This gives the protein CASSVGTSRGEEQFF.

V and J are TRBV2 and TRBJ1-2, with D hard to call. The CDR3 sequence is 14 residues long. In germline, CDR1 is SNHLY, CDR2 FYNNEI. V was pared by 1 base and J by 3 bases, with 9 bases between. CDR3 sequence reads: CASSEGGYDYGYTF. The CDR3 nucleotides are TGTGCCAGCAGTGAAGGAGGGTATGACTATGGCTACACCTTC.

This clone was recorded a few times. The chain couples TRBV7-2 to TRBJ2-5; 8 bases match TRBD2. V lost 0 bases to trimming and J lost 11 bases; unmatched junction nucleotides: 2. This CDR3 comprises 12 residues. The germline gives CDR1 SGHTA, CDR2 FQGNSA. The CDR3 reads CASSLAQREQYF. The CDR3 DNA reads as TGTGCCAGCAGCTTAGCCCAGCGGGAGCAGTACTTC.

The chain recombines TRBV19 with TRBJ1-4; no firm D call. This CDR3 contains 14 residues. Per the germline V gene, CDR1 is LNHDA and CDR2 is SQIVND (reference sequence). The germline V and J ends were trimmed by 6 bases and 0 bases, with 8 bases remaining between them. The CDR3 region has the DNA TGTGCCAGTAGCCCCTTTTCAACTAATGAAAAACTGTTTTTT. It is translated as CASSPFSTNEKLFF.

This clone occurred a few times. The rearrangement uses TRBV5-1 and TRBJ2-1; TRBD2 matches 13 bases. The CDR3 covers 19 residues. Germline V lookup: CDR1 SGHRS, CDR2 YFSETQ. The V and J ends lost 4 bases and 2 bases, in that order; junction bases with no gene match: 12. The DNA of the CDR3 is TGCGCCAGCAGCCCTGGTGGGACTAGCGGGGTTGGGGCCTACAATGAGCAGTTCTTC. It yields the protein CASSPGGTSGVGAYNEQFF. Based on the CDR3 plus reference TRBV5-1 and TRBJ2-1, the full variable domain is KAGVTQTPRYLIKTRGQQVTLSCSPISGHRSVSWYQQTPGQGLQFLFEYFSETQRNKGNFPGRFSGRQFSNSRSEMNVSTLELGDSALYLCASSPGGTSGVGAYNEQFFGPGTRLTVL.

The chain couples TRBV28 to TRBJ2-2, with D uncertain. CDR1 and CDR2 (germline): MDHEN, SYDVKM. V lost 5 bases to trimming and J lost 4 bases, with 14 bases between them. The CDR3 consists of 15 residues. The CDR3 here is CASSVPGDGTGELFF. CDR3 bases: TGTGCCAGCAGTGTACCAGGCGATGGCACCGGGGAGCTGTTTTTT.

The chain is built from TRBV5-1 and TRBJ2-7, with D possibly TRBD1 on 5 matching bases. Germline-derived CDR1 and CDR2 are SGHRS and YFSETQ. The ends were cut back, 2 bases at V and 1 base at J, with 16 bases in the middle. The CDR3 totals 16 residues. This CDR3 is CASSFRVTGTSYEQYF. CDR3 nucleotides: TGCGCCAGCAGCTTCCGGGTTACAGGTACTTCCTACGAGCAGTACTTC.

The V gene is TRBV5-1, the J gene TRBJ2-1, with 12 nucleotides matching TRBD2. This CDR3 region has 18 residues. CDR1 SGHRS and CDR2 YFSETQ come from the germline V gene. Trimming at V came to 1 base and at J to 8 bases, leaving 13 bases not matched to a gene. The CDR3 is CASSLKGGLAGLRDEQFF. The DNA of the CDR3 is TGCGCCAGCAGCTTGAAGGGGGGACTAGCGGGCCTAAGGGATGAGCAGTTCTTC.

The rearrangement links TRBV7-3 to TRBJ2-1, with 13 bases identical to TRBD2. The CDR3 is made up of 17 amino acids. Trimming removed 2 bases from V and 6 bases from J; junction bases left unmatched: 7. Germline V gene sequence: CDR1 SGHTA, CDR2 FQGTGA. The CDR3 DNA reads TGTGCCAGCAGCTTATTTACTAGCGGGAGGGTAGGCAATGAGCAGTTCTTC. Residues: CASSLFTSGRVGNEQFF.

The V call is TRBV5-4, the J call TRBJ2-5; no clear D. The J call may be mistaken, given a closer DNA end match to TRBJ2-7. The germline V gene encodes CDR1 SGHNT and CDR2 YYREEE (reference sequence). The CDR3 covers 13 residues. The CDR3, as DNA: TGTGCCAGCAGCTTGCCTACCTCCTACGAGCAGTACTTC. Its protein product is CASSLPTSYEQYF.

A word on this clone: The germline gene is not matched at one end of the junction; a read error may be the cause. The chain carries TRBV9 and TRBJ2-7; 7 bases agree with TRBD2. The V gene's germline CDR1 is SGDLS and CDR2 YYNGEE. The CDR3 consists of 16 residues. CDR3 coding DNA: TGTGCCAGCAGCGGGACTAGTGGTCGGAACTCCCACGAGCAGTACTTC. It translates to CASSGTSGRNSHEQYF. The full variable domain, in which reference TRBV9 and TRBJ2-7 provide the parts outside the CDR3, is DSGVTQTPKHLITATGQRVTLRCSPRSGDLSVYWYQQSLDQGLQFLIQYYNGEERAKGNILERFSAQQFPDLHSELNLSSLELGDSALYFCASSGTSGRNSHEQYFGPGTRLTVT.